The 18 T cell receptor beta chains in this list originate from one sample, sequenced in a study of CD8+CD57+ T cells in acquired aplastic anemia. Researchers used genomic DNA as the template to profile TCR beta VDJ and CDR3. TCRdb re-called the reads with MiXCR, one entry per CDR3 protein. The profile shows some 130,000 distinct CDR3 sequences, 41% of them singletons. Material: sorted CD4+, CD8+, or CD8+CD57+ T cells (not recorded which) from PBMCs. The origin of the receptors is a human donor in good health, serving as a control.

The chain couples TRBV5-6 to TRBJ1-5, with TRBD1 matching 7 bases. V lost 7 bases, J lost 6 bases, and 10 bases stayed unmatched. Looked up from germline, CDR1 is SGHDT and CDR2 is YYEEEE. The CDR3 has 14 residues. The CDR3 nucleotides read TGTGCCAGCGGCCTACAGGGGAGTCCTCAGCCCCAGCATTTT. This codes for CASGLQGSPQPQHF.

This clonotype was found many times. The V call is TRBV5-1, the J call TRBJ2-7; 12 bases are shared with TRBD1. With 3 bases clipped from V and 7 bases from J, the junction kept 14 bases outside the gene matches. The germline V gene has CDR1 SGHRS and CDR2 YFSETQ. CDR3 length equals 17 residues. The CDR3 sequence is CASSSLIPGQGAREQYF. CDR3 DNA: TGCGCCAGCAGCTCGCTGATCCCGGGACAGGGGGCGCGGGAGCAGTACTTC.

The chain carries TRBV20-1 and TRBJ1-2, with D possibly matching TRBD1 (5 bases). Trimming pared 1 base from V and 4 bases from J, leaving 19 bases between. The CDR3 has 16 amino acids. Germline lookup yields CDR1 DFQATT and CDR2 SNEGSKA (reference sequence). This chain's CDR3 is CSARGLGDKGGYGYTF. The CDR3 nucleotides are TGCAGTGCTAGAGGTCTAGGGGATAAGGGAGGCTATGGCTACACCTTC.

This clonotype has at least ten counts. The CDR3 reads CASSSDYSYVPQFF. The CDR3, as DNA: TGTGCCAGCAGCTCCGACTACTCCTATGTTCCGCAGTTCTTC. The chain uses TRBV5-5 and TRBJ2-1; weak D call: TRBD2 (5 bases). Trimming left V 3 bases short and J 12 bases short, with 19 bases between. Germline assignment: CDR1 SGHKS and CDR2 YYEKEE (reference sequence). The CDR3 runs 14 residues.

The CDR3 here is CASSRTGTGVVNEQFF. In DNA, the CDR3 is TGTGCCAGCAGCCGAACCGGGACAGGGGTTGTGAATGAGCAGTTCTTC. This chain uses TRBV5-8 with TRBJ2-1; 10 bases agree with TRBD1. Trimming at V came to 4 bases and at J to 7 bases, leaving 11 bases not matched to a gene. Germline CDR1 and CDR2: SGHTS and YDEGEE. The CDR3 totals 16 residues.

This clonotype has a count of ten or more. The gene calls are TRBV5-8 and TRBJ1-6; no definite D call. V lost 1 base to trimming and J lost 14 bases, with 13 bases between them. CDR1 is SGHTS, CDR2 YDEGEE, per germline. The CDR3 sequence is 13 residues long. CDR3: CASSLTSLSTLHF. The DNA of the CDR3 is TGTGCCAGCAGCTTGACGTCCCTCTCGACCCTCCACTTT.

V usage is TRBV19 and J usage is TRBJ2-7, with a weak D call TRBD1 (5 bases). Germline CDR1 reads LNHDA; CDR2 reads SQIVND (reference sequence). The CDR3 extends over 14 amino acids. The V and J ends lost 2 bases and 7 bases respectively, with 15 bases between them. This CDR3 reads CASSIYPGKGEQYF. CDR3 nucleotides: TGTGCCAGTAGTATATATCCAGGGAAAGGAGAGCAGTACTTC.

J is TRBJ2-2 and V is TRBV18; D might be TRBD2 (6 bases). The CDR3 consists of 16 residues. V gave up 6 bases and J gave up 0 bases, with 14 bases separating them. Germline loops: CDR1 KGHSH, CDR2 LQKENI. The CDR3 bases are TGTGCCAGCTCCCCGTACCGCGGGACGAACACCGGGGAGCTGTTTTTT. Translation: CASSPYRGTNTGELFF.

This clonotype appeared many times. The chain uses TRBV9 and TRBJ2-3, with 10 positions matching TRBD1. From germline, CDR1 is SGDLS and CDR2 YYNGEE. The CDR3 covers 18 residues. Losses at the gene ends were 0 bases for V and 7 bases for J; bases not matched to a gene: 14. The CDR3 loop reads CASSVVGSPTGGANTQYF. The CDR3 DNA reads TGTGCCAGCAGCGTAGTGGGTAGCCCGACAGGGGGCGCAAATACGCAGTATTTT. Drawing the rest from reference TRBV9 and TRBJ2-3, the complete variable domain is DSGVTQTPKHLITATGQRVTLRCSPRSGDLSVYWYQQSLDQGLQFLIQYYNGEERAKGNILERFSAQQFPDLHSELNLSSLELGDSALYFCASSVVGSPTGGANTQYFGPGTRLTVL.

This clonotype was counted a single time. CDR3 DNA: TGTGCCAGTAGTATAGTGGTCGGGGGTAATTCACCCCTCCACTTT. Translating it yields CASSIVVGGNSPLHF. This chain connects TRBV19 to TRBJ1-6, with TRBD1 as a possible D gene (5 bases). V was trimmed by 1 base and J by 6 bases, leaving 10 bases between them. Looked up from germline, CDR1 is LNHDA and CDR2 is SQIVND (reference sequence). This CDR3 is built from 15 residues.

This clonotype has only a few counts. The chain is built from TRBV19 and TRBJ1-6; the D gene is possibly TRBD1 (5 bases). The germline CDR1 and CDR2 sequences are LNHDA and SQIVND (reference sequence). CDR3 length: 14 amino acids. V gave up 5 bases and J gave up 9 bases, with 14 bases separating them. CDR3 region: CASSAGPGFSPLHF. As DNA, the CDR3 is TGTGCCAGTAGTGCCGGCCCAGGGTTTTCACCCCTCCACTTT.

This clonotype was recorded many times. The chain carries TRBV9 and TRBJ1-2; 10 bases agree with TRBD1. The germline V gene has CDR1 SGDLS and CDR2 YYNGEE. Trimming at V came to 0 bases and at J to 7 bases, leaving 6 bases not matched to a gene. The CDR3 loop spans 15 amino acids. CDR3 in DNA: TGTGCCAGCAGCGTAGAGGGACAGGGGTTATTTGGCTACACCTTC. Its translation: CASSVEGQGLFGYTF.

This clonotype is a singleton in its sample. A junction end diverges from the germline sequence, so it may reflect a read error. The chain couples TRBV7-2 to TRBJ2-3; D possibly corresponds to TRBD2 (6 bases). This CDR3 region has 15 residues. Germline CDR1 SGHTA, CDR2 FQGNSA. CDR3 in DNA: TGTGCCAGCAGCTTAGCGGGGGGTAGGGCAGATGCGCAGTATTTT. Amino acids: CASSLAGGRADAQYF.

The chain is built from TRBV27 and TRBJ2-3, with D unresolved. The CDR3 consists of 16 residues. The germline V gene has CDR1 MNHEY and CDR2 SMNVEV (reference sequence). Trimming removed 11 bases at V and 5 bases at J, with 26 bases between. As DNA, the CDR3 is TGTGCCTATCTCGTCCGCCTAGATCCCTGGCTAGATACGCAGTATTTT. Encoded protein: CAYLVRLDPWLDTQYF.

The V gene is TRBV20-1, the J gene TRBJ2-7; no firm D call. Germline V lookup: CDR1 DFQATT, CDR2 SNEGSKA (reference sequence). Trimming cost V 2 bases and J 6 bases, with 17 bases left between them. The CDR3 has 14 residues. This CDR3 is CSARSPEIFAEQYF. The CDR3 nucleotides read TGCAGTGCTAGATCCCCCGAAATCTTCGCCGAGCAGTACTTC.

This chain connects TRBV19 to TRBJ2-7; 9 bases line up with TRBD1. Trimming cost V 4 bases and J 6 bases; bases outside gene matches: 10. This CDR3 has 15 residues. Looked up from germline, CDR1 is LNHDA and CDR2 is SQIVND (reference sequence). In DNA form, the CDR3 reads TGTGCCAGTAGTACTTCGGGACAGGGTCGATGCGAGCAGTACTTC. As protein: CASSTSGQGRCEQYF.

The rearrangement joins TRBV18 to TRBJ1-3, with a tentative D call TRBD1 (5 bases). The germline CDR1 and CDR2 sequences are KGHSH and LQKENI. Trimming took 5 bases from V and 0 from J, leaving 11 bases between them. This CDR3 is built from 15 residues. The CDR3 spells CASSETGNSGNTIYF. CDR3 DNA: TGTGCCAGCTCAGAAACAGGCAACTCTGGAAACACCATATATTTT. The full variable domain, completed using reference TRBV18 and TRBJ1-3, is NAGVMQNPRHLVRRRGQEARLRCSPMKGHSHVYWYRQLPEEGLKFMVYLQKENIIDESGMPKERFSAEFPKEGPSILRIQQVVRGDSAAYFCASSETGNSGNTIYFGEGSWLTVV.

This clonotype was picked up many times. The rearrangement uses TRBV12-3 or TRBV12-4 and TRBJ1-2; no firm D call. Trimming cost V 1 base and J 3 bases, with 9 bases left between them. The CDR3 spans 14 residues. CDR3 residues: CASSLDRTYYGYTF. The DNA for the CDR3 is TGTGCCAGCAGTTTAGATAGGACCTACTATGGCTACACCTTC.